This T cell receptor beta chain was recovered during a study of CD8+CD57+ T cells in acquired aplastic anemia. Background on the study: Roughly 3.2 ug was the average amount of DNA from sorted CD4+ and CD8+ cells. Whole-study findings and limits: Any difference that existed in CD8+ Simpson's diversity between patients and controls was not significant. Around 29 CD8+ CDR3 sequences were shared between patients and controls.

The template for TCR beta VDJ and CDR3 sequence profiling was genomic DNA. TCRdb re-called the reads through MiXCR, storing one row per CDR3 protein. The data hold about 75,000 distinct CDR3 sequences, with around 70% observed a single time. Previously, flow cytometry had revealed CD8+CD57+ cell expansion in the patients chosen for sequencing. At blood sampling, none of the patients had yet received therapy. A note on this clonotype: Its antigen is not identified.

The sequence derives from a human donor with aplastic anemia. The material sequenced was sorted CD4+, CD8+, or CD8+CD57+ T cells (not recorded which) from PBMCs.

CDR3 amino acids: CASSWRGQPQETQYF. CDR3 coding DNA: TGTGCCAGCAGCTGGAGGGGACAGCCCCAAGAGACCCAGTACTTC. The V and J genes are TRBV7-8 and TRBJ2-5; D is perhaps TRBD1 (7 bases). With 4 bases removed from V and 1 base from J, the gap between germline ends came to 13 bases. Germline loops: CDR1 SGHVS, CDR2 FQNEAQ. The CDR3 has 15 amino acids.